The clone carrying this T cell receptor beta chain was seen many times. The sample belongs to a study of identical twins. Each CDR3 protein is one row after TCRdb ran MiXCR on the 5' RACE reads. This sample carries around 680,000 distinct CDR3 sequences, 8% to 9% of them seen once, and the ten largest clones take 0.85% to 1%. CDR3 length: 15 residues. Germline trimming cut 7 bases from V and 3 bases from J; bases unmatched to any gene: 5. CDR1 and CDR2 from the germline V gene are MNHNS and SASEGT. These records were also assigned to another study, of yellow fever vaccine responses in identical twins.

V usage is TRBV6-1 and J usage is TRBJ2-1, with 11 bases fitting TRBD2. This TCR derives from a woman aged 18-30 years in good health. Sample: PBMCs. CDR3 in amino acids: CASTFGLAGYNEQFF. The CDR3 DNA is TGTGCCAGCACCTTTGGACTAGCGGGCTACAATGAGCAGTTCTTC.